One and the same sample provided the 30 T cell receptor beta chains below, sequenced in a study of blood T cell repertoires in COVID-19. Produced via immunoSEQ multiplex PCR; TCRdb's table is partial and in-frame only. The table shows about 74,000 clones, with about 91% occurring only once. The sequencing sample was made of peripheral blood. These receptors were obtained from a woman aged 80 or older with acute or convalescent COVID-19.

In DNA form, the CDR3 reads TGTGCCAGCAGCAATTCCGGGTTCGGGGGAGAGACCCAGTACTTC. Its translation is CASSNSGFGGETQYF. The V gene is TRBV5-5, the J gene TRBJ2-5; perhaps TRBD2 as D (6 bases). The CDR3 has 15 residues. V dropped 4 bases and J dropped 4 bases, with 17 bases sitting between them. Germline CDR1 is SGHKS and CDR2 is YYEKEE (reference sequence).

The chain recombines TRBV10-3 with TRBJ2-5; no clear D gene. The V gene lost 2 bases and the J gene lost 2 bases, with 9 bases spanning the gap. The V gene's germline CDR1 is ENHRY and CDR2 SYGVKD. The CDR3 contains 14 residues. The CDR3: CAISEGGYQETQYF. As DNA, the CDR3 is TGTGCCATCAGTGAGGGCGGATATCAAGAGACCCAGTACTTC.

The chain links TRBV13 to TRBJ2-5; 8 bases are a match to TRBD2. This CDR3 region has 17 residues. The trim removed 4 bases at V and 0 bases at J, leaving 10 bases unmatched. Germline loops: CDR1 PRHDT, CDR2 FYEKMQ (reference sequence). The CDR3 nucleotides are TGTGCCAGCAGCTCGTATAGCGGGGCCCCGTACCAAGAGACCCAGTACTTC. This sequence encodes CASSSYSGAPYQETQYF.

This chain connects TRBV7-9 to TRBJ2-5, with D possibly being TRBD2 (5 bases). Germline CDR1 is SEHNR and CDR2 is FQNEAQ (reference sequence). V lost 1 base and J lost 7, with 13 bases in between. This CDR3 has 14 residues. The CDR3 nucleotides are TGTGCCAGCAGCTTAGTGCCGGGGTTGGTGACCCAGTACTTC. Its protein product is CASSLVPGLVTQYF.

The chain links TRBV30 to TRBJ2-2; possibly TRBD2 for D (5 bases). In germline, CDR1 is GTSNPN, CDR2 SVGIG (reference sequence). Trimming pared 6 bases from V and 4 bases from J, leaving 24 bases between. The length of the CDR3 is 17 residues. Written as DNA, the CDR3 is TGTGCCTGCCCTTTTGCGTCCGGGGTGGTGGTCACCGGGGAGCTGTTTTTT. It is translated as CACPFASGVVVTGELFF.

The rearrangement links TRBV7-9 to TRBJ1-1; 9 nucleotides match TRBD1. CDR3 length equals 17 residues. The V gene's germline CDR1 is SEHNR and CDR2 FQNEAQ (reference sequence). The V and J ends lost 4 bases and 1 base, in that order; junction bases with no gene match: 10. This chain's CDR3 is CASSSRTGDPSNTEAFF. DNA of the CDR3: TGTGCCAGCAGCTCGAGGACAGGGGACCCCTCGAACACTGAAGCTTTCTTT.

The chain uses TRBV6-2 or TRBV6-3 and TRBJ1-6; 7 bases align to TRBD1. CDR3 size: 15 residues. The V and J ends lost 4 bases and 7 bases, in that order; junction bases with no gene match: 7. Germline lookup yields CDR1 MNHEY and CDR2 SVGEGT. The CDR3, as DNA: TGTGCCAGCAGTTTATTGACAGGGCAGAATTCACCCCTCCACTTT. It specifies CASSLLTGQNSPLHF.

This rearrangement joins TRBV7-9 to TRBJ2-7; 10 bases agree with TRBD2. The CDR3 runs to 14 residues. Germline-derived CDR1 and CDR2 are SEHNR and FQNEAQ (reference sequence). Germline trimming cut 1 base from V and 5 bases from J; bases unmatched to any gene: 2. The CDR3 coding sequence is TGTGCCAGCAGCTTAGACAGCGGGAGGGACGAGCAGTACTTC. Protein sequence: CASSLDSGRDEQYF.

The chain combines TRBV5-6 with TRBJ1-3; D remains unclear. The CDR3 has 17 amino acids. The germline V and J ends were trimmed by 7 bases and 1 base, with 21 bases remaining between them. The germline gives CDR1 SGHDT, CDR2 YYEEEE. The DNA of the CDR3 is TGTGCCAGCTCCCGCGGGGTATCGGGGTTGTCTGGAAACACCATATATTTT. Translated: CASSRGVSGLSGNTIYF.

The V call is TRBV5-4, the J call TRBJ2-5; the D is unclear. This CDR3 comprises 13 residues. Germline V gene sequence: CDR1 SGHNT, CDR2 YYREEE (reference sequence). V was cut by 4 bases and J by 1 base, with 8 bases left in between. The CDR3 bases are TGTGCCAGCAGCGGCCGGAGCCAAGAGACCCAGTACTTC. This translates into CASSGRSQETQYF.

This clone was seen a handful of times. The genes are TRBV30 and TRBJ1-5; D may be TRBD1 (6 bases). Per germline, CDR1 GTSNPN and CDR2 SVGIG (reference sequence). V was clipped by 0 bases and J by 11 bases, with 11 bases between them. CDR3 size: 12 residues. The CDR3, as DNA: TGTGCCTGGAGTGTACAGGGCAGGACCCAGCATTTT. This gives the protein CAWSVQGRTQHF. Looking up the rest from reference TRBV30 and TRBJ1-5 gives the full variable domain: SQTIHQWPATLVQPVGSPLSLECTVEGTSNPNLYWYRQAAGRGLQLLFYSVGIGQISSEVPQNLSASRPQDRQFILSSKKLLLSDSGFYLCAWSVQGRTQHFGDGTRLSIL.

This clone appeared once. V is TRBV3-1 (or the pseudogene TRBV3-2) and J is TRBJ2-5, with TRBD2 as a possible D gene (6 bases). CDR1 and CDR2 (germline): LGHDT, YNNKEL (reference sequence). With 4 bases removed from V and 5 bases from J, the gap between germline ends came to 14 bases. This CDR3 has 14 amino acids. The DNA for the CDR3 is TGTGCCAGCAGCCCAGCGGGTCGCGGTGAGACCCAGTACTTC. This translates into CASSPAGRGETQYF.

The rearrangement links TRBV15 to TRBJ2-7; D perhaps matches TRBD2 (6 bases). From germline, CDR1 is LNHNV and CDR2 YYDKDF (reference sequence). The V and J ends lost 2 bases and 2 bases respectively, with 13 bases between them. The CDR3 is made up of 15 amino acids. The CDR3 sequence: CATSRLPAGPYEQYF. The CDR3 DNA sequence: TGTGCCACCAGCAGACTTCCCGCGGGACCCTACGAGCAGTACTTC.

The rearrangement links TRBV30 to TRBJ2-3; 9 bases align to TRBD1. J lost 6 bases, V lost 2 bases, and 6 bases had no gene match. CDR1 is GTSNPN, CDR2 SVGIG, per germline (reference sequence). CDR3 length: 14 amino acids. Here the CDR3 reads CAWSTNRGPDTQYF. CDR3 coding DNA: TGTGCCTGGAGTACAAACAGGGGGCCGGATACGCAGTATTTT. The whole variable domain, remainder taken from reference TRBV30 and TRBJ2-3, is SQTIHQWPATLVQPVGSPLSLECTVEGTSNPNLYWYRQAAGRGLQLLFYSVGIGQISSEVPQNLSASRPQDRQFILSSKKLLLSDSGFYLCAWSTNRGPDTQYFGPGTRLTVL.

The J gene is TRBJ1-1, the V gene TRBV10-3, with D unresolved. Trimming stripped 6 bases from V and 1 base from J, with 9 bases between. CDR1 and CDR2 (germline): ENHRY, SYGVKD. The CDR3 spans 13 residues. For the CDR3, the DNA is TGTGCCATCAGACCCAGAGGGAACACTGAAGCTTTCTTT. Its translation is CAIRPRGNTEAFF.

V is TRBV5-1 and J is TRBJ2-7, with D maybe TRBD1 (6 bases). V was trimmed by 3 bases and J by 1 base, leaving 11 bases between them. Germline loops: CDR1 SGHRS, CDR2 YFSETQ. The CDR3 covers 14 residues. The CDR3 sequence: CASSYSGESYEQYF. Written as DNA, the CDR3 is TGCGCCAGCAGCTACTCAGGGGAATCCTACGAGCAGTACTTC.

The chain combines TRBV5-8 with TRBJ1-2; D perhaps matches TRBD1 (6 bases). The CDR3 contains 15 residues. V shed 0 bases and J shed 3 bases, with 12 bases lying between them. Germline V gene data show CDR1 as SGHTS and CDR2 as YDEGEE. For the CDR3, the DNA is TGTGCCAGCAGCTTGGGAGTGGGGGCGTACTATGGCTACACCTTC. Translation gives CASSLGVGAYYGYTF.

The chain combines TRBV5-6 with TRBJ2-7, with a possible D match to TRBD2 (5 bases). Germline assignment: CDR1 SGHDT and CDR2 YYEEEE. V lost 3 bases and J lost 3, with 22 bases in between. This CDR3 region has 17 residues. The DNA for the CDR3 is TGTGCCAGCAGCTCTAATCCCGGGAAGGTCGCGCTCTACGAGCAGTACTTC. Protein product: CASSSNPGKVALYEQYF.

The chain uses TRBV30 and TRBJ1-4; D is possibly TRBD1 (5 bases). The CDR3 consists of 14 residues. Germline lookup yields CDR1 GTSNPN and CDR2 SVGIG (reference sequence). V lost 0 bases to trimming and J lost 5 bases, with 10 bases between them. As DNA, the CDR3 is TGTGCCTGGAGTGTCGGGGGGAGAAATGAAAAACTGTTTTTT. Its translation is CAWSVGGRNEKLFF.

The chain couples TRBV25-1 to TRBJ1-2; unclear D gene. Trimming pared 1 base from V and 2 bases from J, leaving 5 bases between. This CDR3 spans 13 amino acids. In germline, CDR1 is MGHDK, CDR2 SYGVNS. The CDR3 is CASSESGNYGYTF. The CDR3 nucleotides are TGTGCCAGCAGTGAATCGGGGAACTATGGCTACACCTTC.

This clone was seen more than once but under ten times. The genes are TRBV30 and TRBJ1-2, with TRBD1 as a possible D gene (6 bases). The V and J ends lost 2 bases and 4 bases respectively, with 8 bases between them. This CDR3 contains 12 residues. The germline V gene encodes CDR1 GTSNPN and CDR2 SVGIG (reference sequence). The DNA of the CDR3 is TGTGCCTGGAGTAGGGGGAGCTATGGCTACACCTTC. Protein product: CAWSRGSYGYTF.

In DNA, the CDR3 is TGTGCCATGGGCGGGTTAGGCCGATCTGGAAACACCATATATTTT. It is translated as CAMGGLGRSGNTIYF. The chain combines TRBV10-3 with TRBJ1-3; no clear D. CDR1 and CDR2 (germline): ENHRY, SYGVKD. The CDR3 is 15 residues long. V lost 9 bases, J lost 1 base, and 16 bases lay in between.

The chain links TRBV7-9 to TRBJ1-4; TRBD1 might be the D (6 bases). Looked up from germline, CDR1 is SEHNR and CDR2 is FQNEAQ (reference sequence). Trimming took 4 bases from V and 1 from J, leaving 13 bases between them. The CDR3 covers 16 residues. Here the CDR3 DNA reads TGTGCCAGCAGCTCGTCCAGGGGCGGAACTAATGAAAAACTGTTTTTT. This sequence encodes CASSSSRGGTNEKLFF.

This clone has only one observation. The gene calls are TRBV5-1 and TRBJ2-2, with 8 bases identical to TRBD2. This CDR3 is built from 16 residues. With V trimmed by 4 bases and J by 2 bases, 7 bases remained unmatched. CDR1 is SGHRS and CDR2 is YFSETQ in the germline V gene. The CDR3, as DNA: TGCGCCAGCAGCGCCTCGGGGGGGCGCAACACCGGGGAGCTGTTTTTT. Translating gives CASSASGGRNTGELFF.

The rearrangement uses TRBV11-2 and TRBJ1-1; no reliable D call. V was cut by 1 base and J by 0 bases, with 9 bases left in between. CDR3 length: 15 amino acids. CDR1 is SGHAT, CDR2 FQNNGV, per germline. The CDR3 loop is CASSLGARLNTEAFF. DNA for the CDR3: TGTGCCAGCAGCTTAGGTGCCAGGCTGAACACTGAAGCTTTCTTT. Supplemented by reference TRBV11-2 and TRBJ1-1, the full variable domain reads EAGVAQSPRYKIIEKRQSVAFWCNPISGHATLYWYQQILGQGPKLLIQFQNNGVVDDSQLPKDRFSAERLKGVDSTLKIQPAKLEDSAVYLCASSLGARLNTEAFFGQGTRLTVV.

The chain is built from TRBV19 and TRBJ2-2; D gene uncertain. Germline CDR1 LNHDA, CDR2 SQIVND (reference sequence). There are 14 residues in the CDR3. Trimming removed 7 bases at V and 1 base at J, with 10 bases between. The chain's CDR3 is CASTANRNTGELFF. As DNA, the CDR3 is TGTGCCAGTACGGCGAACAGGAACACCGGGGAGCTGTTTTTT.

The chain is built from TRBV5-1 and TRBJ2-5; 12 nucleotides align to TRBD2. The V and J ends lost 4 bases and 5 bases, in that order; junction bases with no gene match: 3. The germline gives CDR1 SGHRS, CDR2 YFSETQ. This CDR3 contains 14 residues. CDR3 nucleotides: TGCGCCAGCAGCAAGCTAGCGGGGGGGGAGACCCAGTACTTC. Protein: CASSKLAGGETQYF.

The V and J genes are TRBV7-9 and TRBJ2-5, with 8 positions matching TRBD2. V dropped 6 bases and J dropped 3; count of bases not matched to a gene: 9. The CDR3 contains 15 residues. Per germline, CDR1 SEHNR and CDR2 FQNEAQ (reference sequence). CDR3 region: CASRPTTSGKETQYF. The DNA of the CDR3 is TGTGCCAGCAGGCCGACAACTAGCGGTAAAGAGACCCAGTACTTC.

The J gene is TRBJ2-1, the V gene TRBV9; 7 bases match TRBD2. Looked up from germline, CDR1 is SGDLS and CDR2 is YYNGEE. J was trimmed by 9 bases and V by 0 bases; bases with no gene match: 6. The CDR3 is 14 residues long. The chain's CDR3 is CASSVEGGPGEQFF. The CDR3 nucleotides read TGTGCCAGCAGCGTAGAGGGAGGGCCGGGTGAGCAGTTCTTC.

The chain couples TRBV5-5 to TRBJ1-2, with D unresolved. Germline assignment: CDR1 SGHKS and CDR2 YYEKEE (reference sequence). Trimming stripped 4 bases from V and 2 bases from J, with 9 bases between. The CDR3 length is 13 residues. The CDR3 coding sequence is TGTGCCAGCAGCGTAACGGGAAACTATGGCTACACCTTC. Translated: CASSVTGNYGYTF.